This TCR beta chain is from a study of T cell repertoires in cytomegalovirus infection. The CDR3 contains 15 residues. From germline, CDR1 is KGHDR and CDR2 SFDVKD. J gave up 7 bases and V 5 bases, and 9 bases lay outside the gene matches. To note about this clonotype: Its specificity is not known.

TCRdb re-called the reads through MiXCR, storing one row per CDR3 protein. Altogether more than 400,000 distinct CDR3 sequences are present, less than 30% being singletons, with the ten largest covering less than 15%. Study results and limitations: In two of eight donors, the top clonotype was HLA-C-restricted CMV-specific.

Sequencing was done on a sample of PBMCs. This TCR was sampled from a human donor in good health (CMV status not recorded). Some clones in this sample may be carry-over from other donors' samples. J is TRBJ2-1 and V is TRBV24-1, with 8 positions matching TRBD2. CDR3 nucleotide sequence: TGTGCCACCAGTGCCCTTGGGGGCGGGAGGAATGAGCAGTTCTTC. It encodes CATSALGGGRNEQFF.